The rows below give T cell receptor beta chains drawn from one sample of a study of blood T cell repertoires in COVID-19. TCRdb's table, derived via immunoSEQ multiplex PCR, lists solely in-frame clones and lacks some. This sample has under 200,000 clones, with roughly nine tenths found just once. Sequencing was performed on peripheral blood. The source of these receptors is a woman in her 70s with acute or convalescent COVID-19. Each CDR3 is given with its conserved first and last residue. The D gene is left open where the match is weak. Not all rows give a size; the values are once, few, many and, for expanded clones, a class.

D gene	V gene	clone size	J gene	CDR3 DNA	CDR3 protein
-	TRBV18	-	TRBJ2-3	TGTGCCAGCTCACCTAATACGGGGGGCGACACAGATACGCAGTATTTT	CASSPNTGGDTDTQYF
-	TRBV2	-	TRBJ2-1	TGTGCCAGCAGTGCGCGTGGCTCCTACAATGAGCAGTTCTTC	CASSARGSYNEQFF
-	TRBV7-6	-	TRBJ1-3	TGTGCCAGCAGCCCAGACAGCAGGGTCACTGGAAACACCATATATTTT	CASSPDSRVTGNTIYF
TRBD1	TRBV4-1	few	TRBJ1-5	TGCGCCAGCAGCCAAGATACGCTCCAGGGGGCTCAGCCCCAGCATTTT	CASSQDTLQGAQPQHF
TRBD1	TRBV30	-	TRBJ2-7	TGTGTTATGAGGGGGCAGGCCTACGAGCAGTACTTC	CVMRGQAYEQYF
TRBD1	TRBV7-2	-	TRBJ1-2	TGTGCCAGCAGCCCGGGACAGTCGCACTATGGCTACACCTTC	CASSPGQSHYGYTF
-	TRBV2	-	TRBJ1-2	TGTGCCAGCAGGAGAGAAGTATACTATGGCTACACCTTC	CASRREVYYGYTF
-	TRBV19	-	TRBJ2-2	TGTGCCAGTAGTATGAGGACGGCAGGGACCGGGGAGCTGTTTTTT	CASSMRTAGTGELFF
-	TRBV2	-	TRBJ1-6	TGTGCCAGCAGTGAATCCCCCGACAGGAACCCTCCACCCCTCCACTTT	CASSESPDRNPPPLHF
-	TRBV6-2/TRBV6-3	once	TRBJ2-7	TGTGCCAGCAGTTACATACAGGGCTACGAGCAGTACTTC	CASSYIQGYEQYF
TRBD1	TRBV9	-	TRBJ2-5	TGTGCCAGCAGCGTCAGGGGGCAAGAGACCCAGTACTTC	CASSVRGQETQYF
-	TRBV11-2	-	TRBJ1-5	TGTGCCAGCAGCTTAGGCGGCAGCCCTAATCAGCCCCAGCATTTT	CASSLGGSPNQPQHF
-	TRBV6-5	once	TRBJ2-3	TGTGCCAGCAGTACCCGGACAGTCACACGTACGCAGTATTTT	CASSTRTVTRTQYF
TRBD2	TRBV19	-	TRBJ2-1	TGTGCCAGTAGTATACTAGCGGGGATCTACAATGAGCAGTTCTTC	CASSILAGIYNEQFF
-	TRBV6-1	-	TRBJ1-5	TGTGCCAGCAGTGAAGTTCACAGGGTGGGTAGCAATCAGCCCCAGCATTTT	CASSEVHRVGSNQPQHF
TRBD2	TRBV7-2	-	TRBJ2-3	TGTGCCAGCAGCTTAAGCGGGAGGGTTGGGACAGATACGCAGTATTTT	CASSLSGRVGTDTQYF
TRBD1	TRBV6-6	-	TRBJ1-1	TGTGCCAGCAGTGCCGGGACAGCAAACACTGAAGCTTTCTTT	CASSAGTANTEAFF
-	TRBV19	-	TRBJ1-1	TGTGCCAGCTCTCCCGCGGGTCCTGTTTCGGCTGAAGCTTTCTTT	CASSPAGPVSAEAFF
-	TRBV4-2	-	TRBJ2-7	TGTGCCAGCAGCCAAGATCTTCTTCGCGCTCCCACGGGCGAGCAGTACTTC	CASSQDLLRAPTGEQYF
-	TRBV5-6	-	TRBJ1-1	TGTGCCAGCAGCTCAGCGGGACACGTGAACACTGAAGCTTTCTTT	CASSSAGHVNTEAFF
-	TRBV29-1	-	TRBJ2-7	TGCAGCGCGAGGAAACAGCCCAGCTCCTACGAGCAGTACTTC	CSARKQPSSYEQYF
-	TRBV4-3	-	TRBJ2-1	TGCGCCAGCAGCCATCCCGGGTCACCACAGTTCTTC	CASSHPGSPQFF
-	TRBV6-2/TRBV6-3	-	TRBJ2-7	TGTGCCAGCAGTTACTCGCCCAGCTCCTACGAGCAGTACTTC	CASSYSPSSYEQYF
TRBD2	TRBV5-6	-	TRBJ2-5	TGTGCCAGCAGCCAAAAAGCGGGAGAAGGAGAGACCCAGTACTTC	CASSQKAGEGETQYF
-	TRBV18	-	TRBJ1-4	TGTGCCAGCACCGGAGGGGCCGCTAATGAAAAACTGTTTTTT	CASTGGAANEKLFF
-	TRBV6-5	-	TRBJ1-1	TGTGCCAGCAGGCAAACAGCCCGGTTGAACACTGAAGCTTTCTTT	CASRQTARLNTEAFF
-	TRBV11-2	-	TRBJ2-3	TGTGCCAGCAGCTTAGACCCGACTGGGAGCACAGATACGCAGTATTTT	CASSLDPTGSTDTQYF
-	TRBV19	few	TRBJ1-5	TGTGCCAGTAGTATTGAGGCGGGGAATAGCAATCAGCCCCAGCATTTT	CASSIEAGNSNQPQHF
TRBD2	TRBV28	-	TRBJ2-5	TGTGCCAGCAGTTTGGCGGGAGGAGAGACCCAGTACTTC	CASSLAGGETQYF
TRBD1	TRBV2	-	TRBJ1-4	TGTGCCGGACAGGGGAAGTCCCATGAAAAACTGTTTTTT	CAGQGKSHEKLFF
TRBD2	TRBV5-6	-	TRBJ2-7	TGTGCCAGCAGTTCGGGGGGTCTCGATGAGCAGTACTTC	CASSSGGLDEQYF
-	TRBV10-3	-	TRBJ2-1	TGTGCCATCAGTGCTGGACAGCGCAACAATGAGCAGTTCTTC	CAISAGQRNNEQFF
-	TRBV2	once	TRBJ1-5	TGTGCCAGCAGCGCGGGAACACCGTATAGCAATCAGCCCCAGCATTTT	CASSAGTPYSNQPQHF
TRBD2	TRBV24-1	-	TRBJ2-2	TGTGCCACCAGTGATGATGGGACTAGCGGTGGCACCGGGGAGCTGTTTTTT	CATSDDGTSGGTGELFF
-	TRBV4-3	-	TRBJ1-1	TGCGCCAGCAGCCAGGCCCAGTACACTGAAGCTTTCTTT	CASSQAQYTEAFF
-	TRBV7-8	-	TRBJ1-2	TGTGCCAGCAGCAAAGAGGGGGTTGGTGGTCGCAACTATGGCTACACCTTC	CASSKEGVGGRNYGYTF
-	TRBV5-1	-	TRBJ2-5	TGCGCCAGCAGCTTTTCACAGGGAGCTGTCGGGGAGACCCAGTACTTC	CASSFSQGAVGETQYF
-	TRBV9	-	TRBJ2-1	TGTGCCAGCAGCGCCCTAGGCGGGGTCAACAATGAGCAGTTCTTC	CASSALGGVNNEQFF
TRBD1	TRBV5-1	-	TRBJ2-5	TGCGCCAGCACCAATCAGGGACAGCAAGAGACCCAGTACTTC	CASTNQGQQETQYF
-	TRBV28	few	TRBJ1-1	TGTGCCAGCAGGTCCAGGGAGGCTGAAGCTTTCTTT	CASRSREAEAFF
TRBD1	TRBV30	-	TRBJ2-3	TGTGCCTGGAGCGGGACAGGGGGCCCAGATACGCAGTATTTT	CAWSGTGGPDTQYF
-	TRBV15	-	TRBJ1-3	TGTGCCACCAGCAGAGAAGCGGGACACCGCTCTGGAAACACCATATATTTT	CATSREAGHRSGNTIYF
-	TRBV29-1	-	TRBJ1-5	TGCAGCGTCCAGGGGTCTAGCAATCAGCCCCAGCATTTT	CSVQGSSNQPQHF
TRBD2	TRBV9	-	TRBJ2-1	TGTGCCAGCAGTTCCTATCCTCGGCTAGCGGGAGGTAATGAGCAGTTCTTC	CASSSYPRLAGGNEQFF
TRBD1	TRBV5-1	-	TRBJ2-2	TGCGCCAGCAGCTTGGACAGGGGAACCGGGGAGCTGTTTTTT	CASSLDRGTGELFF
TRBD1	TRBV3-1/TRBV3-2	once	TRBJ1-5	TGTGCCACCCGGGACAGGGGGCCTGATAGCAATCAGCCCCAGCATTTT	CATRDRGPDSNQPQHF
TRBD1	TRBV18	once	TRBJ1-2	TGTGCCAGCTCACCTACTGACAGGGCGGGGTATGGCTACACCTTC	CASSPTDRAGYGYTF